These 9 T cell receptor beta chains came from one sample sequenced in a study of T-cell reconstitution after alpha-beta-depleted transplantation in children. Preparation of the TCRbeta library used unique molecular identifiers. Each CDR3 protein gets one entry after TCRdb re-called the PCR reads with MiXCR. The table lists some 500,000 distinct CDR3 sequences, 30% to 35% of them singletons. Material: PBMCs from the stem cell graft donor, obtained from the stem cell graft. The source is a human donor who donated a stem cell graft to a child with aplastic anemia.

The chain has TRBV15 and TRBJ2-7; D possibly uses TRBD1 or TRBD2 (5 bases each). The V and J ends lost 0 bases and 0 bases respectively, with 9 bases between them. The CDR3 has 15 residues. The germline V gene encodes CDR1 LNHNV and CDR2 YYDKDF (reference sequence). CDR3 sequence reads: CATSRDGTHSYEQYV. CDR3 bases: TGTGCCACCAGCAGAGACGGGACCCACTCCTACGAGCAGTACGTC.

This rearrangement joins TRBV7-6 to TRBJ2-1, with 7 bases lining up with TRBD2. There are 16 residues in the CDR3. Germline V lookup: CDR1 SGHVS, CDR2 FNYEAQ. After removal of 2 bases from V and 6 bases from J, the junction contained 10 bases not matched to a gene. CDR3 DNA sequence: TGTGCCAGCAGCTTAAAGGCTAGCGGACCTGGCAATGAGCAGTTCTTC. It encodes CASSLKASGPGNEQFF.

This clonotype has just a few counts. This chain links TRBV7-3 with TRBJ2-1; the match to TRBD2 covers 8 bases. Germline CDR1 is SGHTA and CDR2 is FQGTGA. Germline trimming cut 4 bases from V and 4 bases from J; bases unmatched to any gene: 6. CDR3 length: 15 residues. CDR3 amino acids: CASSSSGSEYNEQFF. Written as DNA, the CDR3 is TGTGCCAGCAGCTCTAGCGGGTCGGAATACAATGAGCAGTTCTTC.

This clonotype was seen more than once but under ten times. This rearrangement joins TRBV30 to TRBJ1-5, with 9 bases that match TRBD1. CDR3 size: 15 residues. The V and J ends lost 1 base and 2 bases, in that order; junction bases with no gene match: 3. CDR1 GTSNPN and CDR2 SVGIG come from the germline V gene (reference sequence). CDR3 loop: CAWSARQGGNQPQHF. CDR3 DNA sequence: TGTGCCTGGAGTGCGCGACAGGGGGGCAATCAGCCCCAGCATTTT.

V gene TRBV7-9 combines with J gene TRBJ2-2, with a weak D call TRBD2 (6 bases). V was shortened by 7 bases and J by 2 bases, with 11 bases between the two germline ends. This CDR3 is 14 amino acids long. Germline CDR1 reads SEHNR; CDR2 reads FQNEAQ (reference sequence). CDR3 in amino acids: CASTDSGNTGELFF. CDR3 DNA sequence: TGTGCCAGCACCGATAGCGGAAACACCGGGGAGCTGTTTTTT.

This clonotype was seen a handful of times. The chain links TRBV11-2 to TRBJ2-7, with TRBD2 matching 13 bases. The V and J ends lost 3 bases and 0 bases, in that order; junction bases with no gene match: 11. CDR3 length: 19 residues. Germline V gene lookup returns CDR1 SGHAT and CDR2 FQNNGV. Here the CDR3 reads CASSLLGPGLAGFSYEQYF. CDR3 nucleotides: TGTGCCAGCAGCTTGCTTGGACCGGGACTAGCGGGGTTCTCCTACGAGCAGTACTTC.

This chain joins TRBV12-3 or TRBV12-4 and TRBJ2-3; D possibly corresponds to TRBD1 (6 bases). V lost 6 bases and J 10 bases, leaving 11 bases between the germline ends. The CDR3 runs 11 residues. CDR3 coding DNA: TGTGCCAGCAGATCACAGGGAGCGCAGTATTTT. It encodes CASRSQGAQYF.

The chain links TRBV7-9 to TRBJ2-7; TRBD1 agrees at 7 bases. V lost 5 bases, J lost 3 bases, and 4 bases stayed unmatched. The CDR3 is made up of 13 amino acids. The germline V gene has CDR1 SEHNR and CDR2 FQNEAQ (reference sequence). The CDR3 DNA follows: TGTGCCAGCAGCGACAGGGTCGTCTACGAGCAGTACTTC. It is translated as CASSDRVVYEQYF.

The sample holds a few counts of this clonotype. The V call is TRBV7-9, the J call TRBJ2-1; D perhaps matches TRBD2 (6 bases). The CDR3 contains 13 residues. Trimming took 6 bases from V and 6 from J, leaving 12 bases between them. Per the germline V gene, CDR1 is SEHNR and CDR2 is FQNEAQ (reference sequence). The CDR3 DNA is TGTGCCAGCAGGAAGCCCGGGGGCAATGAGCAGTTCTTC. Translated: CASRKPGGNEQFF.